Below, 18 T cell receptor beta chains from the same sample are listed, as sequenced in a study of blood T cell repertoires in COVID-19 (dated by TCRdb to 2020 to 2021). Libraries were prepared through the immunoSEQ multiplex PCR assay. Entries here come from immuneACCESS through TCRdb and include only in-frame sequences with V and J called. Some clones fail to appear in such tables; in the studies checked, an unresolved V gene covers under half of the shortfall, and the cause of the remainder is unknown. The sample profile shows over 75,000 clones; roughly four fifths of them were found once. The biggest ten clones account for 1.2% of the sample. The material sequenced was peripheral blood. All receptors derive from an elderly woman with acute or convalescent COVID-19.

The chain is built from TRBV2 and TRBJ1-1; D might be TRBD1 (6 bases). The CDR3 runs 15 residues. The germline V gene has CDR1 SNHLY and CDR2 FYNNEI. Deletions cut 4 bases from V and 5 bases from J, with 17 bases between. The CDR3 reads CASSAQFRGRTEAFF. The CDR3 region has the DNA TGTGCCAGCAGTGCCCAGTTCAGGGGAAGAACTGAAGCTTTCTTT.

This chain joins TRBV19 and TRBJ1-5, with D maybe TRBD1 (5 bases). This CDR3 is 16 amino acids long. CDR1 is LNHDA, CDR2 SQIVND, per germline (reference sequence). With 4 bases removed from V and 1 base from J, the gap between germline ends came to 14 bases. CDR3 nucleotides: TGTGCCAGTAGTAGAATGCCGACAGTAAGCAATCAGCCCCAGCATTTT. This codes for CASSRMPTVSNQPQHF.

The rearrangement joins TRBV6-5 to TRBJ1-5, with a possible D match to TRBD1 (6 bases). The germline CDR1 and CDR2 sequences are MNHEY and SVGAGI. The CDR3 sequence is 14 residues long. The germline V and J ends were trimmed by 8 bases and 7 bases, with 18 bases remaining between them. In DNA, the CDR3 is TGTGCCAGCTGGTTCGCGCAGGGGACCCAGCCCCAGCATTTT. This translates into CASWFAQGTQPQHF.

The rearrangement links TRBV4-2 to TRBJ2-7, with 9 bases that match TRBD2. This CDR3 region has 15 residues. From germline, CDR1 is LGHNA and CDR2 YNFKEQ. The junction had 4 bases not matched to a gene; V was cut back by 1 base and J by 3 bases. This CDR3 reads CASSQASGANYEQYF. CDR3 DNA sequence: TGTGCCAGCAGCCAAGCTAGCGGGGCGAACTACGAGCAGTACTTC.

The gene calls are TRBV7-2 and TRBJ1-6; possibly TRBD1 for D (6 bases). CDR1 and CDR2 from the germline V gene are SGHTA and FQGNSA. Trimming took 5 bases from V and 10 from J, leaving 21 bases between them. The CDR3 is 16 amino acids. DNA for the CDR3: TGTGCCAGCAGCAAACCACAGGGCATAGGTGGATCACCCCTCCACTTT. Encoded protein: CASSKPQGIGGSPLHF.

J is TRBJ2-3 and V is TRBV24-1, with TRBD2 identical over 9 bases. V shed 4 bases, J shed 5 bases, and the junction held 3 bases outside the gene matches. The CDR3 totals 14 residues. Germline CDR1 KGHDR, CDR2 SFDVKD. CDR3 amino acids: CATSERGGRDTQYF. DNA of the CDR3: TGTGCCACCAGTGAGCGGGGGGGCAGAGATACGCAGTATTTT.

V usage is TRBV11-2 and J usage is TRBJ2-1; 12 positions match TRBD2. Germline CDR1 and CDR2: SGHAT and FQNNGV. The length of the CDR3 is 14 residues. J was trimmed by 9 bases and V by 5 bases; bases with no gene match: 5. Here the CDR3 reads CASSLLAGGGEQFF. Here the CDR3 DNA reads TGTGCCAGCAGCCTACTAGCGGGGGGAGGTGAGCAGTTCTTC.

The chain is built from TRBV27 and TRBJ2-7; D gene unclear. V was clipped by 5 bases and J by 0 bases, with 14 bases between them. This CDR3 contains 15 residues. In germline, CDR1 is MNHEY, CDR2 SMNVEV (reference sequence). The CDR3 DNA follows: TGTGCCAGCAGTCTAGTAGCAGATAGCTCCTACGAGCAGTACTTC. Protein: CASSLVADSSYEQYF.

The V call is TRBV5-6, the J call TRBJ1-6, with 9 bases that match TRBD1. In germline, CDR1 is SGHDT, CDR2 YYEEEE. Trimming at V came to 4 bases and at J to 7 bases, leaving 6 bases not matched to a gene. This CDR3 contains 15 residues. The CDR3 bases are TGTGCCAGCAGCCAAGGACAGGGGAACAATTCACCCCTCCACTTT. Translated, it gives CASSQGQGNNSPLHF. The full variable domain, with the rest looked up from reference TRBV5-6 and TRBJ1-6, is DAGVTQSPTHLIKTRGQQVTLRCSPKSGHDTVSWYQQALGQGPQFIFQYYEEEERQRGNFPDRFSGHQFPNYSSELNVNALLLGDSALYLCASSQGQGNNSPLHFGNGTRLTVT.

J is TRBJ2-1 and V is TRBV7-3; 7 positions match TRBD1. In germline, CDR1 is SGHTA, CDR2 FQGTGA. The J segment lost 0 bases and the V segment lost 4 bases, leaving 12 bases of the junction unmatched. The CDR3 runs to 18 residues. CDR3 residues: CASSSLDRAGGSYNEQFF. The CDR3 DNA follows: TGTGCCAGCAGCTCCCTCGACAGGGCTGGGGGCTCCTACAATGAGCAGTTCTTC. Using reference TRBV7-3 and TRBJ2-1 for the parts outside the CDR3, the full variable domain is GAGVSQTPSNKVTEKGKYVELRCDPISGHTALYWYRQSLGQGPEFLIYFQGTGAADDSGLPNDRFFAVRPEGSVSTLKIQRTERGDSAVYLCASSSLDRAGGSYNEQFFGPGTRLTVL.

This clone appeared a single time. The chain couples TRBV5-6 to TRBJ1-1; 8 nucleotides line up with TRBD1. CDR3 length: 14 amino acids. The V segment lost 2 bases and the J segment 5 bases; nucleotides outside the gene matches: 5. Germline CDR1 reads SGHDT; CDR2 reads YYEEEE. Here the CDR3 reads CASSFQGAPTEAFF. CDR3 bases: TGTGCCAGCAGCTTTCAGGGGGCACCTACTGAAGCTTTCTTT.

The chain carries TRBV10-3 and TRBJ2-5; 11 nucleotides line up with TRBD2. This CDR3 contains 14 residues. Germline values: CDR1 ENHRY, CDR2 SYGVKD. After removal of 7 bases from V and 4 bases from J, the junction contained 5 bases not matched to a gene. Here the CDR3 DNA reads TGTGCCATCAAGGGTAGCGGGGGGGCAGAGACCCAGTACTTC. Translation gives CAIKGSGGAETQYF.

This chain connects TRBV7-2 to TRBJ1-6; the D is unclear. Germline CDR1 and CDR2: SGHTA and FQGNSA. The V gene lost 0 bases and the J gene lost 6 bases, with 6 bases spanning the gap. CDR3 length: 14 amino acids. The CDR3 region is CASSLATINSPLHF. The CDR3 DNA is TGTGCCAGCAGCTTAGCCACAATTAATTCACCCCTCCACTTT.

The chain joins TRBV6-5 to TRBJ1-5; D possibly corresponds to TRBD1 (6 bases). Deletions cut 8 bases from V and 5 bases from J, with 10 bases between. Germline V gene data show CDR1 as MNHEY and CDR2 as SVGAGI. The CDR3 totals 12 residues. The CDR3 DNA reads as TGTGCCAGCGTCCAGGGGTATCAGCCCCAGCATTTT. Protein sequence: CASVQGYQPQHF.

The chain recombines TRBV5-1 with TRBJ2-1; 11 nucleotides align to TRBD1. Germline loops: CDR1 SGHRS, CDR2 YFSETQ. Trimming cost V 2 bases and J 6 bases; bases outside gene matches: 10. The CDR3 length is 17 residues. CDR3 bases: TGCGCCAGCAGCTTCGGGACAGGGGGTTATGTGGGCAATGAGCAGTTCTTC. Translating it yields CASSFGTGGYVGNEQFF.

This chain links TRBV6-5 with TRBJ2-7, with 10 positions matching TRBD1. V lost 7 bases to trimming and J lost 4 bases; unmatched junction nucleotides: 7. Per the germline V gene, CDR1 is MNHEY and CDR2 is SVGAGI. The CDR3 has 14 residues. This chain's CDR3 is CASTTGQGLYEQYF. In DNA form, the CDR3 reads TGTGCCAGCACGACGGGACAGGGGCTTTACGAGCAGTACTTC.

The rearrangement joins TRBV5-1 to TRBJ2-4; tentative D call: TRBD1 (6 bases). V was trimmed by 6 bases and J by 8 bases, leaving 9 bases between them. Germline V gives CDR1 SGHRS, CDR2 YFSETQ. The CDR3 totals 11 residues. CDR3 bases: TGCGCCAGCAACGCAGGGGACATTCAGTACTTC. Protein sequence: CASNAGDIQYF.

DNA of the CDR3: TGCAGTGCTAGGGCCGCCTATGGCTACACCTTC. This gives the protein CSARAAYGYTF. The chain employs TRBV20-1 and TRBJ1-2; D is uncertain. V was clipped by 3 bases and J by 4 bases, with 6 bases between them. The CDR3 consists of 11 residues. Germline V lookup: CDR1 DFQATT, CDR2 SNEGSKA (reference sequence).